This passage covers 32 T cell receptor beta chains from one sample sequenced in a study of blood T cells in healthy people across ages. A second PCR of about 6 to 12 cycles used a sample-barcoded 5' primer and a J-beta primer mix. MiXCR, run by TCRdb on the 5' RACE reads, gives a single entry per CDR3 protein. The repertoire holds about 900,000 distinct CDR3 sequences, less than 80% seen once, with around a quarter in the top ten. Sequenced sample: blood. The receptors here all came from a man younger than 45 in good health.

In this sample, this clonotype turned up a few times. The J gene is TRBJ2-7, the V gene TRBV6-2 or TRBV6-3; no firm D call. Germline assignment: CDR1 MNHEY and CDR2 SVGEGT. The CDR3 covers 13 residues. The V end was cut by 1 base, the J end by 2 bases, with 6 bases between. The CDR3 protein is CASSYLFAYEQYF. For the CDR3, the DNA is TGTGCCAGCAGTTACTTGTTTGCCTACGAGCAGTACTTC.

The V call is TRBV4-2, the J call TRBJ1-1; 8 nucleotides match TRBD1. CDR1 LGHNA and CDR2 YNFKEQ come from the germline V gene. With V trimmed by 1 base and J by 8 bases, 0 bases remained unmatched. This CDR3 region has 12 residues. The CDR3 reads CASSQGTGEAFF. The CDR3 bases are TGTGCCAGCAGCCAAGGGACAGGGGAAGCTTTCTTT.

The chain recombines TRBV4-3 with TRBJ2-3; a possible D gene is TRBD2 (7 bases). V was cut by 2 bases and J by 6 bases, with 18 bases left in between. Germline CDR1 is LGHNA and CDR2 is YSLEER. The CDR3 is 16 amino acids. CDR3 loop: CASSQREGGRPDTQYF. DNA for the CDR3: TGCGCCAGCAGCCAAAGGGAGGGGGGGAGACCTGATACGCAGTATTTT.

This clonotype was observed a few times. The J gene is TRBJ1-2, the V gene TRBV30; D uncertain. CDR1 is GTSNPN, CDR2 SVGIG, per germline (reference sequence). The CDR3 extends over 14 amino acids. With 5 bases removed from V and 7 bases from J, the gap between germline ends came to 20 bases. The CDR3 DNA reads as TGTGCCTGGGCTGGCCGGGGAACACGTAGTGGCTACACCTTC. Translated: CAWAGRGTRSGYTF.

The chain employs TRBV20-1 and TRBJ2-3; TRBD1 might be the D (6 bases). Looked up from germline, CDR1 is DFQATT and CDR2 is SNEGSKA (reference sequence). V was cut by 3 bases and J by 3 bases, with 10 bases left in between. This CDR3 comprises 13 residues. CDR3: CSASDRLTDTQYF. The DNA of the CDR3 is TGCAGTGCTAGTGACAGGTTAACAGATACGCAGTATTTT.

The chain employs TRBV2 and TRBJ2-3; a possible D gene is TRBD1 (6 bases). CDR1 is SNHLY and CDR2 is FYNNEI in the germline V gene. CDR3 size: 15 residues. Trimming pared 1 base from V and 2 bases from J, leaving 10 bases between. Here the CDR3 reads CASSEDGQNTDTQYF. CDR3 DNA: TGTGCCAGCAGTGAAGATGGACAGAACACAGATACGCAGTATTTT.

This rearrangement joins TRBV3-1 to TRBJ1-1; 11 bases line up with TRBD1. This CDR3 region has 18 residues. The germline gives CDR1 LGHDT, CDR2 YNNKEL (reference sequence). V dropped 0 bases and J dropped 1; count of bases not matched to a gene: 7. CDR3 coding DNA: TGTGCCAGCAGCCAAGATTGGGGACAGGGGGTTCGGAACACTGAAGCTTTCTTT. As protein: CASSQDWGQGVRNTEAFF.

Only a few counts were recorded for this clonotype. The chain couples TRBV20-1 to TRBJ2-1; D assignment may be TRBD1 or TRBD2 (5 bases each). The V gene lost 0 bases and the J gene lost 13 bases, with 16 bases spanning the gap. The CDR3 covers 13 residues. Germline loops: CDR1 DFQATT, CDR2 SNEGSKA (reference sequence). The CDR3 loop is CSAREAISGPQFF. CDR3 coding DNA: TGCAGTGCTAGAGAGGCGATTTCGGGACCACAGTTCTTC.

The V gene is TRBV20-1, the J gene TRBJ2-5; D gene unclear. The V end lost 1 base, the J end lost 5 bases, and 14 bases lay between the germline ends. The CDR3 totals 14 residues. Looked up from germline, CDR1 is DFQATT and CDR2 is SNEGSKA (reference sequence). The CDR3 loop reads CSARGAPGRETQYF. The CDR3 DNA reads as TGCAGTGCTAGAGGGGCTCCCGGTAGGGAGACCCAGTACTTC.

CDR3 nucleotides: TGCGCCAGCAGCCAGCAGGTTGCAACTAATGAAAAACTGTTTTTT. Its translation: CASSQQVATNEKLFF. This chain connects TRBV4-3 to TRBJ1-4; D not resolved. Per germline, CDR1 LGHNA and CDR2 YSLEER. The CDR3 is 15 residues long. V was shortened by 3 bases and J by 0 bases, with 8 bases between the two germline ends.

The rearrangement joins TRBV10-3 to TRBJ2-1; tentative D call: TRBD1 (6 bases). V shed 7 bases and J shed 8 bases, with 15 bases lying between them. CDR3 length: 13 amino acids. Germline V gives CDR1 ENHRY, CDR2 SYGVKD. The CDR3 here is CAITKGTNDEQFF. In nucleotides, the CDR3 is TGTGCCATCACCAAGGGGACAAACGATGAGCAGTTCTTC.

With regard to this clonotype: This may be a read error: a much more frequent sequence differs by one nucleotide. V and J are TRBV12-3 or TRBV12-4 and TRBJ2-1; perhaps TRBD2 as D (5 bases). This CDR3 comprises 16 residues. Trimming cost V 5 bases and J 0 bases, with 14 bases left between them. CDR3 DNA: TGTGCCAGCAGTCCCGGTGTGGGGAGCTCCTACAATGAGCAGTTCTTC. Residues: CASSPGVGSSYNEQFF.

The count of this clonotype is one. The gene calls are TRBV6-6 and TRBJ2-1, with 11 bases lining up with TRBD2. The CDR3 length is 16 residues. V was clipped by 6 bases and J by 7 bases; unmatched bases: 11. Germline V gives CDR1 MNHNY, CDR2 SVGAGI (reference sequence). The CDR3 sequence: CASSQNSGGGLNEQFF. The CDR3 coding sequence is TGTGCCAGCAGCCAAAATAGCGGGGGGGGATTGAATGAGCAGTTCTTC.

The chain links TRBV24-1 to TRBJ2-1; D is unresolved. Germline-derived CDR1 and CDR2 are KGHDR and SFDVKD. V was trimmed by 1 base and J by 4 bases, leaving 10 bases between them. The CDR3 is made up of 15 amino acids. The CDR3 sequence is CATSDLNSSYNEQFF. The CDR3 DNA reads TGTGCCACCAGTGATTTAAACAGCTCATACAATGAGCAGTTCTTC.

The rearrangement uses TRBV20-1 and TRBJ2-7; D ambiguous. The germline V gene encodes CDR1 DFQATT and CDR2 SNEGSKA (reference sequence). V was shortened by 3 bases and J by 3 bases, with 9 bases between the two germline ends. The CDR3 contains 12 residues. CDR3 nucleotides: TGCAGTGCTAGTTCCCAGGACTACGAGCAGTACTTC. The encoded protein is CSASSQDYEQYF.

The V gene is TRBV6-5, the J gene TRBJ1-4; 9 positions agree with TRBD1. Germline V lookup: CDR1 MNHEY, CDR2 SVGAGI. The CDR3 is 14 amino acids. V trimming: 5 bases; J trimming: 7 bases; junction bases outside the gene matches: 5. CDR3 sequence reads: CASSEQGAGEKLFF. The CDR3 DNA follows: TGTGCCAGCAGTGAACAGGGGGCGGGTGAAAAACTGTTTTTT.

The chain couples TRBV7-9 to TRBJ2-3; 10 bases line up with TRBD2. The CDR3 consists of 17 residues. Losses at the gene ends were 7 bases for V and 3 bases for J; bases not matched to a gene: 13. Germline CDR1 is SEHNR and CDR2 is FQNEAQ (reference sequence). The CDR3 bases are TGTGCCAGCACCCCGTCCCGTATAGCGGGGGGAACAGATACGCAGTATTTT. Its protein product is CASTPSRIAGGTDTQYF.

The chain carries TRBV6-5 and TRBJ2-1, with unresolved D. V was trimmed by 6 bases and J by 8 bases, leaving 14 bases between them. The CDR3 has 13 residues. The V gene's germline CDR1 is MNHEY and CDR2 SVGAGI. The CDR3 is CASSPAYPYEQFF. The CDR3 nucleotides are TGTGCCAGCAGCCCGGCGTACCCCTATGAGCAGTTCTTC.

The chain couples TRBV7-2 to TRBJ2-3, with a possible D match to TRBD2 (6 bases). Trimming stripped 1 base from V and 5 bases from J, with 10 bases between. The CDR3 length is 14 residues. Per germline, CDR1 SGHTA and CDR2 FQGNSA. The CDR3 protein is CASSLGGEVDTQYF. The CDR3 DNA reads TGTGCCAGCAGCTTAGGCGGGGAGGTAGATACGCAGTATTTT. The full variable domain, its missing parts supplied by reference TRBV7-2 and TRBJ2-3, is GAGVSQSPSNKVTEKGKDVELRCDPISGHTALYWYRQSLGQGLEFLIYFQGNSAPDKSGLPSDRFSAERTGGSVSTLTIQRTQQEDSAVYLCASSLGGEVDTQYFGPGTRLTVL.

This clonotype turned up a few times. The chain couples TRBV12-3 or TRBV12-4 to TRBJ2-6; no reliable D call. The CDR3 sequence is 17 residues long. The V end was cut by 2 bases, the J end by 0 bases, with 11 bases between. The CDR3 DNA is TGTGCCAGCAGTTTAACCCGACATTTCTCTGGGGCCAACGTCCTGACTTTC. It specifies CASSLTRHFSGANVLTF.

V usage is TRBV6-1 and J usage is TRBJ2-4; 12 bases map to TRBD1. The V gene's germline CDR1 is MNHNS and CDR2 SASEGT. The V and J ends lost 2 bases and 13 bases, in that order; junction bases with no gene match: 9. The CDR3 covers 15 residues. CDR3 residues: CASSETGTGGREQYF. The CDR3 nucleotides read TGTGCCAGCAGTGAAACAGGGACAGGGGGCCGAGAGCAGTACTTC.

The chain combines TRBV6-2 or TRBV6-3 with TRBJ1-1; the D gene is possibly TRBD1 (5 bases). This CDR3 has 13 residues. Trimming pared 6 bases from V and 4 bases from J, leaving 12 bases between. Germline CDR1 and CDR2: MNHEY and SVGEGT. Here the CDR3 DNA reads TGTGCCAGCAGGCTCCGGGGGACCACTGAAGCTTTCTTT. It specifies CASRLRGTTEAFF.

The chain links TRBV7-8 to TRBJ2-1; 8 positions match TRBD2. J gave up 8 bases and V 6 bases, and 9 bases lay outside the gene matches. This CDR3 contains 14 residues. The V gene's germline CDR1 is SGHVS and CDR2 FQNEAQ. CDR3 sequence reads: CASRGAGGIDEQFF. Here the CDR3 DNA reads TGTGCCAGCAGGGGGGCGGGGGGTATCGATGAGCAGTTCTTC.

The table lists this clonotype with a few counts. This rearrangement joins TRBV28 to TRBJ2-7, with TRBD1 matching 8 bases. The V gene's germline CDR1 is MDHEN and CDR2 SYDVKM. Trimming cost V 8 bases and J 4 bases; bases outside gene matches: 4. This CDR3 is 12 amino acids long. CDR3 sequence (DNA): TGTGCCAGCCGGGACAGGTGGTACGAGCAGTACTTC. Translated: CASRDRWYEQYF.

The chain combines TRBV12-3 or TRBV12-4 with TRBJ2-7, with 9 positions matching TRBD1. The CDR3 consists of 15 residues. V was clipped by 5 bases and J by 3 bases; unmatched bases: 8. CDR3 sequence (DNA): TGTGCCAGCAGTAAGCCCGGGACAGGGATCTACGAGCAGTACTTC. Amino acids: CASSKPGTGIYEQYF.

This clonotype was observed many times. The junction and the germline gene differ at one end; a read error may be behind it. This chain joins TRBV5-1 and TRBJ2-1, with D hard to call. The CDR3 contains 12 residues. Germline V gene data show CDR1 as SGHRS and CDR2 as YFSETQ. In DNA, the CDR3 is TGTGCCAGCAGTCTGGTGGTGGGTGAGCAGTTCTTC. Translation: CASSLVVGEQFF.

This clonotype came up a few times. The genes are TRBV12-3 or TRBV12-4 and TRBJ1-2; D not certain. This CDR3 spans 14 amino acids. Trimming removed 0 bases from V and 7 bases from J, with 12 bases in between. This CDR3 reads CASSLALGGVGYTF. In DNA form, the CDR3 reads TGTGCCAGCAGTTTAGCGCTGGGAGGAGTTGGCTACACCTTC.

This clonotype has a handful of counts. CDR3 nucleotides: TGTGCCAGCAGCTTAGCTGGCAGGGGATCTCAAGAGCAGTACTTC. Amino acid sequence: CASSLAGRGSQEQYF. V usage is TRBV7-9 and J usage is TRBJ2-4, with D possibly matching TRBD1 (6 bases). Germline values: CDR1 SEHNR, CDR2 FQNEAQ (reference sequence). V was shortened by 0 bases and J by 13 bases, with 19 bases between the two germline ends. The CDR3 runs to 15 residues.

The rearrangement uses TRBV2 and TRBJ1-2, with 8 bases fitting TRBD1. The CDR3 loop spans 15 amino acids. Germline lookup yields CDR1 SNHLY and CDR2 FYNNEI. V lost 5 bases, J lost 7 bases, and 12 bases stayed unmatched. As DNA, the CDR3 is TGTGCCAGCAGTCGACAGAGACAGGGGTGGTTTGGCTACACCTTC. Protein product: CASSRQRQGWFGYTF.

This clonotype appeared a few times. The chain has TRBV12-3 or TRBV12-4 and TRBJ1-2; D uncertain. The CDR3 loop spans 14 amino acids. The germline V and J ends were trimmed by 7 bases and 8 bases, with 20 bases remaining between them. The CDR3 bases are TGTGCCAGCACCCCGGGCGGGCCCGTATCCGGCTACACCTTC. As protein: CASTPGGPVSGYTF.

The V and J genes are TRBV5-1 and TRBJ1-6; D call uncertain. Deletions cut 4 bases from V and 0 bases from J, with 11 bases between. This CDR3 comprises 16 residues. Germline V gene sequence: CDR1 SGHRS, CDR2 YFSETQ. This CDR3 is CASSLTDVSYNSPLHF. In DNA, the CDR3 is TGCGCCAGCAGCCTTACGGACGTCTCCTATAATTCACCCCTCCACTTT.

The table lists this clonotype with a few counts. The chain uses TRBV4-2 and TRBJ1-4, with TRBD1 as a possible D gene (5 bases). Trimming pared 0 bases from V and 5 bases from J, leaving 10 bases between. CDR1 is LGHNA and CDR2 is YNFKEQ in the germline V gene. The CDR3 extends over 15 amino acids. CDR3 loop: CASSQEVGGNEKLFF. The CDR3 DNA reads TGTGCCAGCAGCCAAGAGGTCGGGGGGAATGAAAAACTGTTTTTT.